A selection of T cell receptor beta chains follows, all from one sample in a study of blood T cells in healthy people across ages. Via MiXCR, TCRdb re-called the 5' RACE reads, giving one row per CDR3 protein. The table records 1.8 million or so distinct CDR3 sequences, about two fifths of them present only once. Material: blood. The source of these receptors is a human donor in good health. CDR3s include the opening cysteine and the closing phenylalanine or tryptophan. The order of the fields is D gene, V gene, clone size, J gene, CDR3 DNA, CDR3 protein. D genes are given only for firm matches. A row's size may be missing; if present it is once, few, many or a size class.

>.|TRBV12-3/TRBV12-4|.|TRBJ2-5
TGTGCCAGCAGTTTTCAGGGGGGCCAACCCCAAGAGACCCAGTACTTC
CASSFQGGQPQETQYF
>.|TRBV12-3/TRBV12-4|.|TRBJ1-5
TGTGCCAGCAGTTCTGTCTCGTCGCAGCCCCAGCATTTT
CASSSVSSQPQHF
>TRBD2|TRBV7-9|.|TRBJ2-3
TGTGCCAGCAGCTCGTCCTACCCCGCGGGGGGCCCCCCAGATACGCAGTATTTT
CASSSSYPAGGPPDTQYF
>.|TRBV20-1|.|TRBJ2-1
TGCAGTGCTAGAGATCGGGCTCCGGGACCTTCTGGTGAGCAGTTCTTC
CSARDRAPGPSGEQFF
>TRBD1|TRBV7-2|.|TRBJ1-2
TGTGCCAGCAGCTTAGTCTCCGGGACAGCGATCTATGGCTACACCTTC
CASSLVSGTAIYGYTF
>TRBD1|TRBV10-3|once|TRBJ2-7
TGTGCCTTCAGTGGAGGGACAGGAAAGTCCCACGAGCAGTACTTC
CAFSGGTGKSHEQYF
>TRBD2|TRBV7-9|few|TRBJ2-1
TGTGCCTCCCGGGGGGGACCGAGCTCCTACAATGAGCAGTTCTTC
CASRGGPSSYNEQFF
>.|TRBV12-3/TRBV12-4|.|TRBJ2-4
TGTGCCAGCAGGGCCGATAGGATAGCCAAAAACATTCAGTACTTC
CASRADRIAKNIQYF
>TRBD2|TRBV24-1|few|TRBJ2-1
TGTGCCACCAGTGATCCCACCTCAACTAGCGGTGAGCAGTTCTTC
CATSDPTSTSGEQFF
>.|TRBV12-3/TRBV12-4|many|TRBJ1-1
TGTGCCAGCAGCTTTGACGGGAACACTGAAGCTTTCTTT
CASSFDGNTEAFF